A single sample is the source of the 20 T cell receptor beta chains below, sequenced in a study of blood T cell repertoires in COVID-19. Measured with immunoSEQ multiplex PCR; TCRdb has only the in-frame clones, and not every one. The sample contains a few hundred thousand clones, approximately 84% of which appear only once. The sample was peripheral blood. The source is a woman aged 55-70 years with acute or convalescent COVID-19.

V usage is TRBV7-8 and J usage is TRBJ1-5, with D perhaps TRBD1 (6 bases). The germline gives CDR1 SGHVS, CDR2 FQNEAQ. V dropped 5 bases and J dropped 7 bases, with 15 bases sitting between them. The CDR3 has 14 residues. The CDR3 reads CASSQGTRPQPQHF. Written as DNA, the CDR3 is TGTGCCAGCAGCCAGGGGACAAGGCCCCAGCCCCAGCATTTT.

The chain links TRBV18 to TRBJ1-3, with a tentative D call TRBD1 (5 bases). The CDR3 loop spans 15 amino acids. Trimming removed 3 bases from V and 0 bases from J, with 9 bases in between. CDR1 KGHSH and CDR2 LQKENI come from the germline V gene. In nucleotides, the CDR3 is TGTGCCAGCTCACCGCGGGGCGACTCTGGAAACACCATATATTTT. Encoded protein: CASSPRGDSGNTIYF.

V usage is TRBV19 and J usage is TRBJ1-5; no clear D gene. From germline, CDR1 is LNHDA and CDR2 SQIVND (reference sequence). Trimming shortened V by 5 bases and J by 5 bases, and 10 bases separated the two germline ends. The CDR3 contains 13 residues. CDR3 residues: CASSRGYDQPQHF. CDR3 DNA: TGTGCCAGTAGTCGAGGGTACGATCAGCCCCAGCATTTT.

The chain joins TRBV28 to TRBJ1-6, with a tentative D call TRBD1 (6 bases). V was pared by 6 bases and J by 7 bases, with 13 bases between. CDR1 and CDR2 (germline): MDHEN, SYDVKM. This CDR3 is 14 amino acids long. The CDR3 DNA is TGTGCCAGCAGACCGACAGGTATCAATTCACCCCTCCACTTT. Its protein product is CASRPTGINSPLHF.

The chain is built from TRBV28 and TRBJ2-2; D is uncertain. This CDR3 is 12 amino acids long. V dropped 2 bases and J dropped 9 bases, with 7 bases sitting between them. Germline values: CDR1 MDHEN, CDR2 SYDVKM. The CDR3 bases are TGTGCCAGCAGTTTAGGGCTTCGGGAGCTGTTTTTT. Protein: CASSLGLRELFF.

The genes are TRBV29-1 and TRBJ2-5; D possibly corresponds to TRBD2 (5 bases). The CDR3 extends over 15 amino acids. Germline CDR1 SQVTM, CDR2 ANQGSEA. V was cut by 5 bases and J by 3 bases, with 19 bases left in between. This chain's CDR3 is CSVYGINPWKETQYF. The CDR3 nucleotides are TGCAGCGTTTACGGGATCAACCCCTGGAAAGAGACCCAGTACTTC. Combining the CDR3 with reference TRBV29-1 and TRBJ2-5 gives the whole variable domain SAVISQKPSRDICQRGTSLTIQCQVDSQVTMMFWYRQQPGQSLTLIATANQGSEATYESGFVIDKFPISRPNLTFSTLTVSNMSPEDSSIYLCSVYGINPWKETQYFGPGTRLLVL.

The chain combines TRBV5-6 with TRBJ2-5; 8 nucleotides line up with TRBD2. CDR1 SGHDT and CDR2 YYEEEE come from the germline V gene. Unmatched junction bases numbered 8, after V lost 2 bases and J lost 8 bases. The CDR3 length is 14 residues. The CDR3 protein is CASSLVVGGGTQYF. CDR3 in DNA: TGTGCCAGCAGCTTAGTAGTCGGGGGGGGAACCCAGTACTTC. The complete variable domain, with remaining parts taken from reference TRBV5-6 and TRBJ2-5, reads DAGVTQSPTHLIKTRGQQVTLRCSPKSGHDTVSWYQQALGQGPQFIFQYYEEEERQRGNFPDRFSGHQFPNYSSELNVNALLLGDSALYLCASSLVVGGGTQYFGPGTRLLVL.

This chain links TRBV5-1 with TRBJ2-1; D is unresolved. The CDR3 loop spans 15 amino acids. The germline V gene has CDR1 SGHRS and CDR2 YFSETQ. Trimming shortened V by 0 bases and J by 0 bases, and 7 bases separated the two germline ends. CDR3 nucleotide sequence: TGCGCCAGCAGCTTGGTCAGTCACTCCTACAATGAGCAGTTCTTC. Protein product: CASSLVSHSYNEQFF.

The gene calls are TRBV27 and TRBJ2-3; no definite D call. V lost 5 bases and J lost 0, with 15 bases in between. The germline CDR1 and CDR2 sequences are MNHEY and SMNVEV (reference sequence). The CDR3 contains 16 residues. The CDR3 here is CASSPDLVLSTDTQYF. The CDR3 DNA reads as TGTGCCAGCAGTCCCGATCTAGTTCTTAGCACAGATACGCAGTATTTT.

This clone turned up a few times. The gene calls are TRBV5-6 and TRBJ2-1, with 10 bases fitting TRBD2. The CDR3 has 15 residues. Trimming removed 3 bases from V and 3 bases from J; junction bases left unmatched: 3. Germline V lookup: CDR1 SGHDT, CDR2 YYEEEE. CDR3 residues: CASSYGTSVYNEQFF. The CDR3 DNA is TGTGCCAGCAGCTACGGGACTAGCGTCTACAATGAGCAGTTCTTC.

This clone was detected once. J is TRBJ1-4 and V is TRBV3-1 (or the pseudogene TRBV3-2); D not resolved. The ends were cut back, 2 bases at V and 3 bases at J, with 16 bases in the middle. This CDR3 has 17 amino acids. CDR1 LGHDT and CDR2 YNNKEL come from the germline V gene (reference sequence). CDR3 nucleotide sequence: TGTGCCAGCAGCCAATTCAACTTTTTCTCGGCTAATGAAAAACTGTTTTTT. It translates to CASSQFNFFSANEKLFF.

This clone was seen only once. This CDR3 is CASSSTPGTSGDEQFF. In nucleotides, the CDR3 is TGTGCCAGCAGCTCCACCCCCGGGACTAGCGGGGATGAGCAGTTCTTC. This rearrangement joins TRBV7-9 to TRBJ2-1, with TRBD2 matching 13 bases. The trim removed 4 bases at V and 8 bases at J, leaving 8 bases unmatched. This CDR3 has 16 residues. Per the germline V gene, CDR1 is SEHNR and CDR2 is FQNEAQ (reference sequence). The full variable domain, in which reference TRBV7-9 and TRBJ2-1 provide the parts outside the CDR3, is DTGVSQNPRHKITKRGQNVTFRCDPISEHNRLYWYRQTLGQGPEFLTYFQNEAQLEKSRLLSDRFSAERPKGSFSTLEIQRTEQGDSAMYLCASSSTPGTSGDEQFFGPGTRLTVL.

The gene calls are TRBV6-2 or TRBV6-3 and TRBJ1-6; D not resolved. Germline V gene sequence: CDR1 MNHEY, CDR2 SVGEGT. CDR3 length: 12 amino acids. The V end was cut by 4 bases, the J end by 10 bases, with 8 bases between. The CDR3 DNA follows: TGTGCCAGCAGTTTCGAGCGGTCACCCCTCCACTTT. It translates to CASSFERSPLHF.

The chain couples TRBV5-1 to TRBJ1-1; tentatively, D is TRBD1 (6 bases). Trimming left V 7 bases short and J 5 bases short, with 15 bases between. Germline CDR1 and CDR2: SGHRS and YFSETQ. The CDR3 spans 13 residues. CDR3 amino acids: CASGKTGSTEAFF. CDR3 in DNA: TGCGCCAGCGGTAAAACAGGGAGTACTGAAGCTTTCTTT.

This chain connects TRBV11-2 to TRBJ2-1; 7 bases are shared with TRBD2. The germline V gene encodes CDR1 SGHAT and CDR2 FQNNGV. The CDR3 extends over 16 amino acids. The J segment lost 1 base and the V segment lost 5 bases, leaving 8 bases of the junction unmatched. CDR3 sequence (DNA): TGTGCCAGCAGCCCATGGGGGGGGAGATCCTACAATGAGCAGTTCTTC. This codes for CASSPWGGRSYNEQFF.

The J gene is TRBJ1-2, the V gene TRBV5-6; 8 bases match TRBD1. Trimming took 5 bases from V and 7 from J; bases not matched to a gene: 16. The V gene's germline CDR1 is SGHDT and CDR2 YYEEEE. The CDR3 runs to 16 residues. Written as DNA, the CDR3 is TGTGCCAGCAGATTGACCGGGACAGGTCTTTTTTTTGGCTACACCTTC. Encoded protein: CASRLTGTGLFFGYTF. Complete variable domain (other parts from reference TRBV5-6 and TRBJ1-2): DAGVTQSPTHLIKTRGQQVTLRCSPKSGHDTVSWYQQALGQGPQFIFQYYEEEERQRGNFPDRFSGHQFPNYSSELNVNALLLGDSALYLCASRLTGTGLFFGYTFGSGTRLTVV.

The chain links TRBV3-1 (or the pseudogene TRBV3-2) to TRBJ1-2; a weak D match, TRBD1 (6 bases). The germline gives CDR1 LGHDT, CDR2 YNNKEL (reference sequence). The CDR3 is 14 residues long. Trimming took 1 base from V and 8 from J, leaving 14 bases between them. CDR3 nucleotides: TGTGCCAGCAGCCAAGGGGCCAGGGGTTACGGCTACACCTTC. Its translation is CASSQGARGYGYTF.

This clone was counted once. The rearrangement links TRBV5-6 to TRBJ1-1; the D gene is possibly TRBD1 (5 bases). The CDR3 is 14 amino acids. V was clipped by 4 bases and J by 1 base, with 11 bases between them. The germline gives CDR1 SGHDT, CDR2 YYEEEE. The DNA for the CDR3 is TGTGCCAGCAGCCTTACAGGACCGAACACTGAAGCTTTCTTT. Protein product: CASSLTGPNTEAFF.

The chain carries TRBV9 and TRBJ2-3; TRBD1 aligns across 9 bases. The length of the CDR3 is 17 residues. Unmatched junction bases numbered 11, after V lost 0 bases and J lost 6 bases. The germline CDR1 and CDR2 sequences are SGDLS and YYNGEE. The CDR3 spells CASSVAGQGDTFDTQYF. The CDR3 DNA reads as TGTGCCAGCAGCGTAGCGGGACAGGGTGATACGTTCGATACGCAGTATTTT.

This chain uses TRBV7-9 with TRBJ2-7, with 9 nucleotides matching TRBD1. The CDR3 is 15 amino acids. CDR1 SEHNR and CDR2 FQNEAQ come from the germline V gene (reference sequence). The V and J ends lost 5 bases and 5 bases, in that order; junction bases with no gene match: 10. CDR3 bases: TGTGCCAGCAGCGGGGTGAGGGACAGGGTCAACGAGCAGTACTTC. It is translated as CASSGVRDRVNEQYF. Variable domain in full (rest from reference TRBV7-9 and TRBJ2-7): DTGVSQNPRHKITKRGQNVTFRCDPISEHNRLYWYRQTLGQGPEFLTYFQNEAQLEKSRLLSDRFSAERPKGSFSTLEIQRTEQGDSAMYLCASSGVRDRVNEQYFGPGTRLTVT.